This entry lists 13 T cell receptor beta chains sequenced from one sample in a study of T cell responses to AZD1222 COVID-19 vaccine. Here immunoSEQ multiplex PCR was the method, and the copy in TCRdb shows in-frame clones only, minus some. This table holds about 150,000 clones, 80% to 90% found once. The specimen comprised peripheral blood, sampled 28 days after the second AZD1222 dose. The receptors were gathered from an adult who received the AZD1222 COVID-19 vaccine.

This chain uses TRBV5-6 with TRBJ1-5; D remains unclear. This CDR3 contains 15 residues. Germline loops: CDR1 SGHDT, CDR2 YYEEEE. Trimming pared 0 bases from V and 2 bases from J, leaving 9 bases between. The CDR3 sequence is CASSLAGFGNQPQHF. The CDR3 nucleotides read TGTGCCAGCAGCTTGGCGGGGTTTGGCAATCAGCCCCAGCATTTT. The complete variable domain, with remaining parts taken from reference TRBV5-6 and TRBJ1-5, reads DAGVTQSPTHLIKTRGQQVTLRCSPKSGHDTVSWYQQALGQGPQFIFQYYEEEERQRGNFPDRFSGHQFPNYSSELNVNALLLGDSALYLCASSLAGFGNQPQHFGDGTRLSIL.

The rearrangement uses TRBV6-1 and TRBJ2-7, with 8 bases aligning to TRBD1. The V gene's germline CDR1 is MNHNS and CDR2 SASEGT. There are 16 residues in the CDR3. J lost 0 bases, V lost 4 bases, and 8 bases had no gene match. In DNA, the CDR3 is TGTGCCAGCAGTGTAACTGGGACAGGCGACTCCTACGAGCAGTACTTC. Translating gives CASSVTGTGDSYEQYF.

This clone was detected a few times. The chain couples TRBV15 to TRBJ1-5, with no clear D. Germline V CDR1 and CDR2: LNHNV, YYDKDF (reference sequence). Trimming shortened V by 1 base and J by 6 bases, and 10 bases separated the two germline ends. The CDR3 has 14 amino acids. CDR3 in DNA: TGTGCCACCAGCAGAGGTTCCATGCTTCAGCCCCAGCATTTT. Residues: CATSRGSMLQPQHF.

The chain uses TRBV10-1 and TRBJ1-2, with D maybe TRBD1 (5 bases). Trimming cost V 8 bases and J 5 bases, with 18 bases left between them. Germline lookup yields CDR1 WNHNN and CDR2 SYGVQD (reference sequence). This CDR3 has 14 residues. In DNA form, the CDR3 reads TGCGCCAGCGGAAAAAGGACGGGGCAATATGGCTACACCTTC. It yields the protein CASGKRTGQYGYTF.

The chain employs TRBV28 and TRBJ2-2; D not certain. CDR1 MDHEN and CDR2 SYDVKM come from the germline V gene. This CDR3 contains 12 residues. V dropped 4 bases and J dropped 9 bases, with 9 bases sitting between them. CDR3 protein: CASSSSTRELFF. The CDR3 region has the DNA TGTGCCAGCAGTTCCTCTACTCGGGAGCTGTTTTTT.

J is TRBJ1-1 and V is TRBV10-1; maybe TRBD1 (5 bases). The V end lost 6 bases, the J end lost 3 bases, and 23 bases lay between the germline ends. The CDR3 extends over 17 amino acids. The germline gives CDR1 WNHNN, CDR2 SYGVQD (reference sequence). The CDR3 sequence is CASRIVVGTDNHTEAFF. The CDR3, as DNA: TGCGCCAGCAGGATTGTCGTTGGGACGGACAACCACACTGAAGCTTTCTTT.

The chain recombines TRBV10-3 with TRBJ2-2, with 8 bases fitting TRBD2. CDR3 size: 16 residues. Germline CDR1 reads ENHRY; CDR2 reads SYGVKD. The J segment lost 0 bases and the V segment lost 6 bases, leaving 6 bases of the junction unmatched. CDR3 sequence: CAISLSGLANTGELFF. CDR3 nucleotides: TGTGCCATCAGCCTCTCGGGACTAGCGAACACCGGGGAGCTGTTTTTT.

The rearrangement uses TRBV5-4 and TRBJ2-5, with TRBD2 identical over 8 bases. The V gene end was trimmed by 0 bases and the J gene end by 1 base; junction bases not matched to a gene: 2. Germline loops: CDR1 SGHNT, CDR2 YYREEE (reference sequence). This CDR3 comprises 15 residues. The chain's CDR3 is CASSLVSGGQETQYF. The CDR3 coding sequence is TGTGCCAGCAGCTTGGTCAGCGGGGGCCAAGAGACCCAGTACTTC.

The J gene is TRBJ2-7, the V gene TRBV3-1 (or the pseudogene TRBV3-2), with TRBD1 matching 8 bases. Germline V gene sequence: CDR1 LGHDT, CDR2 YNNKEL (reference sequence). The CDR3 loop spans 15 amino acids. Trimming removed 2 bases from V and 5 bases from J; junction bases left unmatched: 8. CDR3 sequence (DNA): TGTGCCAGCAGCCAAACCAGGGGGCGTTTGAACGAGCAGTACTTC. Translation gives CASSQTRGRLNEQYF.

The J gene is TRBJ1-2, the V gene TRBV10-3; 8 bases align to TRBD1. The V gene's germline CDR1 is ENHRY and CDR2 SYGVKD. This CDR3 is built from 15 residues. V trimming: 0 bases; J trimming: 7 bases; junction bases outside the gene matches: 7. CDR3 DNA sequence: TGTGCCATCAGTGAGTCTTGGGCAGGGGGCTTTGGCTACACCTTC. Its protein product is CAISESWAGGFGYTF.

V and J are TRBV2 and TRBJ2-1, with D unresolved. This CDR3 has 15 residues. In germline, CDR1 is SNHLY, CDR2 FYNNEI. V lost 4 bases, J lost 9 bases, and 19 bases lay in between. The CDR3 sequence is CASSGSGAPLGEQFF. CDR3 coding DNA: TGTGCCAGCAGTGGGTCAGGAGCGCCCTTGGGTGAGCAGTTCTTC.

The CDR3 coding sequence is TGTGCCTGGAGTGCGGGAAACACCGGGGAGCTGTTTTTT. Amino acid sequence: CAWSAGNTGELFF. The chain has TRBV30 and TRBJ2-2, with D maybe TRBD2 (5 bases). This CDR3 has 13 amino acids. The V and J ends lost 1 base and 2 bases respectively, with 5 bases between them. The germline V gene encodes CDR1 GTSNPN and CDR2 SVGIG (reference sequence). Based on the CDR3 plus reference TRBV30 and TRBJ2-2, the full variable domain is SQTIHQWPATLVQPVGSPLSLECTVEGTSNPNLYWYRQAAGRGLQLLFYSVGIGQISSEVPQNLSASRPQDRQFILSSKKLLLSDSGFYLCAWSAGNTGELFFGEGSRLTVL.

The chain employs TRBV18 and TRBJ2-1; 7 nucleotides match TRBD2. Germline CDR1 and CDR2: KGHSH and LQKENI. The ends lost 3 bases at V and 4 bases at J; junction bases unmatched: 6. The CDR3 covers 15 residues. CDR3 nucleotide sequence: TGTGCCAGCTCACCTCCTAGCGGAGTTTACAATGAGCAGTTCTTC. Protein: CASSPPSGVYNEQFF.